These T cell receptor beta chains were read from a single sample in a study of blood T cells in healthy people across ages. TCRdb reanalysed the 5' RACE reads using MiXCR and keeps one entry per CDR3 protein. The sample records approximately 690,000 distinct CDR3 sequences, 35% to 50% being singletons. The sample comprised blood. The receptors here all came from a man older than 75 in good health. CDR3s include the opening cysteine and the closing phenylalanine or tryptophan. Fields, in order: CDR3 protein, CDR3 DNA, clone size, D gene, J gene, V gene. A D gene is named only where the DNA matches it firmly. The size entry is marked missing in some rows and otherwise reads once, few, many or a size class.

CASSESRGGGPNNEQFF | TGTGCCAGCAGTGAGTCACGGGGCGGGGGGCCAAACAATGAGCAGTTTTTC | - | TRBD2 | TRBJ2-1 | TRBV6-1
CASSKGYTDTQYF | TGCGCCAGCAGCAAGGGGTACACAGATACGCAGTATTTT | few | - | TRBJ2-3 | TRBV5-1
CASRRPVTGEQYF | TGTGCCAGCAGAAGACCGGTAACCGGCGAGCAGTACTTC | - | - | TRBJ2-7 | TRBV28
CASTTGLNEQYF | TGTGCCAGCACTACAGGGCTTAATGAGCAGTACTTC | - | - | TRBJ2-4 | TRBV27
CAWKSGGAREQFF | TGTGCCTGGAAAAGCGGGGGGGCCAGGGAGCAGTTCTTC | - | TRBD2 | TRBJ2-1 | TRBV30
CASSEWGSHEQYF | TGCGCCAGCAGTGAGTGGGGATCCCACGAGCAGTACTTC | few | - | TRBJ2-7 | TRBV10-2
CASSPDSYLTDTQYF | TGTGCCAGCAGTCCCGACAGTTACCTCACAGATACGCAGTATTTT | few | - | TRBJ2-3 | TRBV6-2/TRBV6-3
CSVERGGNTEAFF | TGCAGCGTTGAGCGCGGGGGTAATACTGAAGCTTTCTTT | few | - | TRBJ1-1 | TRBV29-1
CASSPQSRPNEQFF | TGTGCCAGCAGCCCGCAAAGCCGCCCCAATGAGCAGTTCTTC | few | - | TRBJ2-1 | TRBV14
CASSFGHPAADTQYF | TGCGCCAGCAGCTTCGGCCACCCGGCGGCAGATACGCAGTATTTT | few | - | TRBJ2-3 | TRBV5-1
CASSVDPTGKQPQHF | TGTGCCAGCAGCGTCGATCCGACAGGGAAGCAGCCCCAGCATTTT | - | TRBD1 | TRBJ1-5 | TRBV9
CASSLPTSGIVDTQYF | TGTGCCAGCAGCTTACCGACTAGCGGGATTGTAGATACGCAGTATTTT | few | TRBD2 | TRBJ2-3 | TRBV7-8
CASSPRAPNTGTQYF | TGTGCCAGCAGTCCCCGGGCCCCTAACACAGGTACACAGTATTTT | - | - | TRBJ2-3 | TRBV6-6
CASSPPTGTRSDEQFF | TGTGCCAGCTCACCACCGACCGGGACAAGGAGCGATGAGCAGTTCTTC | - | - | TRBJ2-1 | TRBV18
CAWSVPSGRTSEQYF | TGTGCCTGGAGTGTCCCTAGCGGGAGAACTTCCGAGCAGTACTTC | - | TRBD2 | TRBJ2-7 | TRBV30
CASSLRDRSTYGYTF | TGTGCCAGCAGTTTACGGGACCGCTCAACCTATGGCTACACCTTC | - | - | TRBJ1-2 | TRBV27
CASSQDEREVSYEQYF | TGCGCCAGCAGCCAAGACGAGCGGGAGGTGTCGTACGAGCAGTACTTC | - | TRBD2 | TRBJ2-7 | TRBV4-1
CASSPQGASWGYTF | TGTGCCAGCAGCCCCCAGGGGGCCTCGTGGGGCTACACCTTC | - | TRBD1 | TRBJ1-2 | TRBV7-2
CSVRGGASETQYF | TGCAGCGTTAGGGGTGGGGCTTCAGAGACCCAGTACTTC | - | - | TRBJ2-5 | TRBV29-1
CASRLRVTQETQYF | TGTGCCAGCAGACTCAGGGTGACCCAAGAGACCCAGTACTTC | - | - | TRBJ2-5 | TRBV27
CASSEERKGLLRGEQFF | TGTGCCAGCAGCGAAGAGCGGAAGGGACTCCTAAGGGGGGAGCAGTTCTTC | many | - | TRBJ2-1 | TRBV14
CASSYNRNTGELFF | TGTGCCAGCAGCTACAACAGGAACACCGGGGAGCTGTTTTTT | - | - | TRBJ2-2 | TRBV11-1
CASSQAERGSQYF | TGTGCCAGCAGCCAAGCAGAGCGGGGTTCCCAGTACTTC | many | TRBD2 | TRBJ2-7 | TRBV3-1
CSARDKSSGSRYEQYF | TGCAGTGCTAGAGACAAATCTAGCGGGAGTCGGTACGAGCAGTACTTC | - | TRBD2 | TRBJ2-7 | TRBV20-1
CASSSRPLGDNEQFF | TGTGCCAGCAGCTCTCGGCCCCTAGGCGACAATGAGCAGTTCTTC | - | - | TRBJ2-1 | TRBV11-2
CASSGSGVTNEQFF | TGTGCCAGCAGTGGGTCTGGGGTTACCAATGAGCAGTTCTTC | - | - | TRBJ2-1 | TRBV6-2/TRBV6-3
CATDSNYGYTF | TGTGCCACAGACAGTAACTATGGCTACACCTTC | - | - | TRBJ1-2 | TRBV7-9
CASTWVRQETQYF | TGTGCCAGCACCTGGGTGCGGCAAGAGACCCAGTACTTC | - | - | TRBJ2-5 | TRBV2
CASSYGLAGGSSYEQYF | TGTGCCAGCAGCTATGGTCTAGCGGGAGGAAGCTCCTACGAGCAGTACTTC | - | TRBD2 | TRBJ2-7 | TRBV6-2/TRBV6-3
CASSPLAVEGEQYF | TGTGCCAGCAGCCCGCTGGCGGTCGAGGGCGAGCAGTACTTC | - | - | TRBJ2-7 | TRBV7-9
CSAPGGLPGVRTNEQFF | TGCAGTGCGCCCGGTGGGCTTCCGGGAGTGCGAACCAATGAGCAGTTCTTC | - | - | TRBJ2-1 | TRBV20-1
CASSYRTGREQYF | TGTGCCAGCAGTTACCGGACAGGGCGGGAGCAGTACTTC | few | - | TRBJ2-5 | TRBV6-5